Given below is one TCR beta chain in context. Its antigen is as yet unknown. The junction departs from the called germline gene at one end, perhaps through a read error. TCRdb reanalysed the 5' RACE reads using MiXCR and keeps one entry per CDR3 protein. This table holds almost 250,000 distinct CDR3 sequences, 32% found once. CDR1 MGHRA and CDR2 YSYEKL come from the germline V gene. The CDR3 is 11 residues long. The record originates from a study of CD8 T cells in ankylosing spondylitis. General study findings and limits: Certain motif variants had earlier appeared in reactive arthritis synovial fluid and blood. One TCR beta motif, made up of seven to nine highly homologous variants, appeared characteristic of ankylosing spondylitis blood.

This clonotype was sampled from a male donor with ankylosing spondylitis or in good health (not recorded which). The chain links TRBV4-1 to TRBJ2-7, with D possibly TRBD2 on 6 matching bases. The sequencing sample was made of blood, either unsorted or a sorted T cell fraction (not recorded which). The CDR3: CASSDGREHYF. DNA of the CDR3: TGCGCCAGCAGCGACGGCCGGGAGCACTACTTC.